This TCR beta chain was captured by sequencing in a study of Graves' ophthalmopathy and Graves' hyperthyroidism. Looking at the study overall: Before any treatment was given, at initial diagnosis, peripheral blood was collected.

Investigators amplified TCR beta CDR3 regions from RNA transcripts. The first round was an RT-PCR with HTBI primers, and the second round was a multiplex PCR. TCRdb re-called the multiplex PCR reads through MiXCR, storing one row per CDR3 protein. The sample carries 170,000 or so distinct CDR3 sequences, 30% to 45% recorded once. Study results and limitations: Blood also harbored most expanded thyroid clonotypes above 0.001 frequency.

PBMCs stemmed from approximately 10 ml of fresh peripheral blood. This clonotype has only a few counts. Its antigen is not known. The V gene lost 6 bases and the J gene lost 1 base, with 12 bases spanning the gap. The CDR3 contains 13 residues. Germline V gives CDR1 GTSNPN, CDR2 SVGIG (reference sequence). The TCR originated in a woman aged 35 to 49 with Graves' ophthalmopathy. The sequencing sample was made of peripheral blood. This chain joins TRBV30 and TRBJ1-1; the D is unclear. The CDR3 spells CACEFHTNTEAFF. CDR3 sequence (DNA): TGTGCCTGTGAGTTCCATACGAACACTGAAGCTTTCTTT.